This T cell receptor beta chain was captured by sequencing in a study of cytomegalovirus exposure and HLA in healthy donors. Study-level points and caveats: Most subjects had HLA-A and HLA-B alleles reportedly predicted accurately by TCR beta sequences. Later analysis identified several of the most significant clusters that appeared linked to common viral pathogens. Several V segments, TRBV6-2 and TRBV6-3 among them, could not be told apart and were dropped.

As regards this clone: What it binds is unknown.

The CDR3 totals 14 residues. V gave up 8 bases and J gave up 2 bases; unmatched junction bases: 4. Looked up from germline, CDR1 is MNHEY and CDR2 is SVGAGI. PCR used 60 Vbeta primers and 13 Jbeta primers. The protocol was immunoSEQ multiplex PCR, while the TCRdb copy is restricted to in-frame clones and leaves out a portion. The top ten hold 0.71% of the sample, which has 200,000 to 250,000 clones, roughly 88% seen once. Sequencing used PBMCs. The receptor comes from a boy aged 2 to 10 in good health and CMV-seronegative. V is TRBV6-5 and J is TRBJ2-7; 12 bases match TRBD2. CDR3 coding DNA: TGTGCCAGCGGTAGGACTAGCGGGACCTACGAGCAGTACTTC. It encodes CASGRTSGTYEQYF.